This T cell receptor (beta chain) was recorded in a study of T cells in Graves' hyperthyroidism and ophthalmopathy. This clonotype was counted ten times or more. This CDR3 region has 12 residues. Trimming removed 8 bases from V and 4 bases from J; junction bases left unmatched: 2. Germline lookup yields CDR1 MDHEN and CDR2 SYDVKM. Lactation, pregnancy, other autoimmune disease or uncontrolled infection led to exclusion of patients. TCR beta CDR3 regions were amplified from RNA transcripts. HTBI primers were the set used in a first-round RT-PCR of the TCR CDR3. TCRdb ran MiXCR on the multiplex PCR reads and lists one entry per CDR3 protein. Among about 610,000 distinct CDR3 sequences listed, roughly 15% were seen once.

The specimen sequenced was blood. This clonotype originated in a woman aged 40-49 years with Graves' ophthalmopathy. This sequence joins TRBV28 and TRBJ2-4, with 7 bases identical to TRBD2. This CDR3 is CASQRDKNIQYF. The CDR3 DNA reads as TGTGCCAGCCAGCGGGATAAAAACATTCAGTACTTC. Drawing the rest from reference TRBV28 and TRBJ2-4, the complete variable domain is DVKVTQSSRYLVKRTGEKVFLECVQDMDHENMFWYRQDPGLGLRLIYFSYDVKMKEKGDIPEGYSVSREKKERFSLILESASTNQTSMYLCASQRDKNIQYFGAGTRLSVL.